This T cell receptor beta chain emerged from a study of T cell repertoires in cytomegalovirus infection. Looking at the study overall: Use of recently identified HLA-C-restricted and well-studied HLA-B-restricted CMV epitopes was part of the study. Indications came from public TCR beta signatures; they pointed to CMV infection and to a matching HLA type. General study results and limits: Dominant in the ex vivo response were TCR beta clonotypes restricted by HLA-C and specific for CMV. Public TCR beta family frequency separated CMV-and-HLA carriers, including in an independent cohort.

Trimming shortened V by 7 bases and J by 5 bases, and 18 bases separated the two germline ends. The germline V gene has CDR1 MNHEY and CDR2 SVGEGT. The CDR3 is made up of 15 amino acids. This clonotype has only a few counts. No antigen is known for it. TCRdb passed the reads through MiXCR, listing each CDR3 protein once. Of around 900,000 distinct CDR3 sequences listed, less than 40% are singletons. This sequence joins TRBV6-2 or TRBV6-3 and TRBJ2-1, with unresolved D. This clonotype was obtained from a human donor in good health (CMV status not recorded). Some clones in this sample may be carry-over from other donors' samples. The sequencing here drew on cultured CD8+ T cells from PBMCs, taken from culture after CMV antigen stimulation. The CDR3 spells CASTPWPNKDNEQFF. The CDR3, as DNA: TGTGCCAGCACCCCGTGGCCCAACAAGGACAATGAGCAGTTCTTC.